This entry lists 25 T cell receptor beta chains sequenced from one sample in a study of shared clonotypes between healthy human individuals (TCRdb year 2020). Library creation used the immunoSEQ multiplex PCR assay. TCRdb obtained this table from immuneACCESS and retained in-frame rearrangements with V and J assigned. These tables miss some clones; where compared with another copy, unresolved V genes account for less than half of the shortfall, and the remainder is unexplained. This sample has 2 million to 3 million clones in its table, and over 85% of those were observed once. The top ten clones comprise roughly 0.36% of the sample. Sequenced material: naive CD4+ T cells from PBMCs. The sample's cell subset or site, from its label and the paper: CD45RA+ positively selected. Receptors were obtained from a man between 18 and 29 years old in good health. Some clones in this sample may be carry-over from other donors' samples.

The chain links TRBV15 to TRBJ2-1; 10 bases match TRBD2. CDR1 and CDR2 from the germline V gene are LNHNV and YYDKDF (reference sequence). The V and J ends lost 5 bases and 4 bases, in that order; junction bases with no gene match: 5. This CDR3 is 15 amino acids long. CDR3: CATSRGLADYNEQFF. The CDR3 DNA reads TGTGCCACCAGCCGCGGACTAGCGGATTACAATGAGCAGTTCTTC.

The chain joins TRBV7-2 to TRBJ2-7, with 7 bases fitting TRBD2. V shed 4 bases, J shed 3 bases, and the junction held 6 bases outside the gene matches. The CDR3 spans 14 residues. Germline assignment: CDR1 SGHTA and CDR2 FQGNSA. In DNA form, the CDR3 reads TGTGCCAGCAGCTACGGGCGGGGGTTCTACGAGCAGTACTTC. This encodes CASSYGRGFYEQYF. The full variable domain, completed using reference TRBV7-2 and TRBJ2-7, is GAGVSQSPSNKVTEKGKDVELRCDPISGHTALYWYRQSLGQGLEFLIYFQGNSAPDKSGLPSDRFSAERTGGSVSTLTIQRTQQEDSAVYLCASSYGRGFYEQYFGPGTRLTVT.

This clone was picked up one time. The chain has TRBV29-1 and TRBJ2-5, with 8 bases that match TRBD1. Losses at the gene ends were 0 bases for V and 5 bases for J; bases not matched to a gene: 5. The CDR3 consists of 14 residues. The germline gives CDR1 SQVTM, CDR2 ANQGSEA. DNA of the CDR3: TGCAGCGTTGAAGACACAGGGGGGATGGAGACCCAGTACTTC. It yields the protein CSVEDTGGMETQYF.

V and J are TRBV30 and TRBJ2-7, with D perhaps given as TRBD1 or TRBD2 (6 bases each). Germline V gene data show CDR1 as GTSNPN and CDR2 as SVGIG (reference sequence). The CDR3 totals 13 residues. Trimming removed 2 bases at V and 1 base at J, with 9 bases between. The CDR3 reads CAWSRGGSYEQYF. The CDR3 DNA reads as TGTGCCTGGAGTCGAGGGGGGTCCTACGAGCAGTACTTC. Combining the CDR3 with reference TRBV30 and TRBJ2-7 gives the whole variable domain SQTIHQWPATLVQPVGSPLSLECTVEGTSNPNLYWYRQAAGRGLQLLFYSVGIGQISSEVPQNLSASRPQDRQFILSSKKLLLSDSGFYLCAWSRGGSYEQYFGPGTRLTVT.

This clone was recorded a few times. The CDR3 loop reads CASSLRGYNEQFF. The CDR3 DNA follows: TGTGCCAGCAGCTTACGGGGCTACAATGAGCAGTTCTTC. The rearrangement uses TRBV5-6 and TRBJ2-1; D is possibly TRBD2 (5 bases). From germline, CDR1 is SGHDT and CDR2 YYEEEE. Trimming took 2 bases from V and 3 from J, leaving 6 bases between them. CDR3 length: 13 amino acids.

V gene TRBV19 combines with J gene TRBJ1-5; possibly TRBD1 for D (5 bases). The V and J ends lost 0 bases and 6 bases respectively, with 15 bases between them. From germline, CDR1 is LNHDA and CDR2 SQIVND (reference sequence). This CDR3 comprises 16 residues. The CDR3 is CASSIDRVGTGQPQHF. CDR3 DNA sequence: TGTGCCAGTAGTATAGATCGGGTAGGGACCGGTCAGCCCCAGCATTTT.

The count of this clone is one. DNA for the CDR3: TGTGCCAGCAGCCTGATCGGTGGCAATCAGCCCCAGCATTTT. This sequence encodes CASSLIGGNQPQHF. The chain employs TRBV9 and TRBJ1-5; D is undetermined. The V end lost 4 bases, the J end lost 2 bases, and 10 bases lay between the germline ends. This CDR3 is 14 amino acids long. CDR1 and CDR2 from the germline V gene are SGDLS and YYNGEE. The full variable domain, completed using reference TRBV9 and TRBJ1-5, is DSGVTQTPKHLITATGQRVTLRCSPRSGDLSVYWYQQSLDQGLQFLIQYYNGEERAKGNILERFSAQQFPDLHSELNLSSLELGDSALYFCASSLIGGNQPQHFGDGTRLSIL.

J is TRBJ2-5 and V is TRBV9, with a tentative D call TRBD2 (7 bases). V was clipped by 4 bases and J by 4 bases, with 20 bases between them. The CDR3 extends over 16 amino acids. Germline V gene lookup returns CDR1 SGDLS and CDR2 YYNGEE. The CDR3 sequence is CASSPSIGGAGETQYF. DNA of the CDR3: TGTGCCAGCAGCCCCTCCATAGGGGGGGCGGGAGAGACCCAGTACTTC.

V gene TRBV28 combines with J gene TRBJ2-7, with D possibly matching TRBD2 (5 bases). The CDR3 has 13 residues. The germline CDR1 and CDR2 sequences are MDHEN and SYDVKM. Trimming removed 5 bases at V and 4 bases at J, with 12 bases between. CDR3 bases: TGTGCCAGCAGTCGGGGAATTGGATACGAGCAGTACTTC. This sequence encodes CASSRGIGYEQYF.

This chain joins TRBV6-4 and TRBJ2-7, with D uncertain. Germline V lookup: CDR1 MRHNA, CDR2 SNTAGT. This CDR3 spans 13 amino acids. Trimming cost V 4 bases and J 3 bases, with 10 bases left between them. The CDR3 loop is CASSVPPFYEQYF. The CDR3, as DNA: TGTGCCAGCAGTGTCCCACCTTTCTACGAGCAGTACTTC.

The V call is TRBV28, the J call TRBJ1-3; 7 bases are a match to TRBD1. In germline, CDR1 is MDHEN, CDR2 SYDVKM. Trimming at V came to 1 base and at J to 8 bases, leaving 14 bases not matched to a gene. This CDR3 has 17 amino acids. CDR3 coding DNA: TGTGCCAGCAGTTTATACAGGGGTCCGGCAACCGGGGACACCATATATTTT. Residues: CASSLYRGPATGDTIYF. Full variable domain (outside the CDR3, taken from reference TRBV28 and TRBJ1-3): DVKVTQSSRYLVKRTGEKVFLECVQDMDHENMFWYRQDPGLGLRLIYFSYDVKMKEKGDIPEGYSVSREKKERFSLILESASTNQTSMYLCASSLYRGPATGDTIYFGEGSWLTVV.

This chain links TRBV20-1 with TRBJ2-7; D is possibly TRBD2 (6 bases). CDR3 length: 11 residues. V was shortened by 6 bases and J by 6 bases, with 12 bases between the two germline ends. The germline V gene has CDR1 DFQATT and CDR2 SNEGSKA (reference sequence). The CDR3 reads CSAAEGIEQYF. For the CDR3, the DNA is TGCAGTGCCGCGGAGGGGATCGAGCAGTACTTC.

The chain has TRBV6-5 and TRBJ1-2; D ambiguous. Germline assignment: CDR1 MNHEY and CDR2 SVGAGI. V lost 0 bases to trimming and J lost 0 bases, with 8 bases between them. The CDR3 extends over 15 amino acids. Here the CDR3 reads CASSYSRSSNYGYTF. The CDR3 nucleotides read TGTGCCAGCAGTTACTCCAGGAGTTCTAACTATGGCTACACCTTC.

In DNA, the CDR3 is TGTGCCAGCAGCTTAGGGGTCCAGGGGGGATACGAGCAGTACTTC. It specifies CASSLGVQGGYEQYF. The J gene is TRBJ2-7, the V gene TRBV11-2; TRBD1 might be the D (7 bases). Trimming left V 1 base short and J 4 bases short, with 14 bases between. Germline V gene data show CDR1 as SGHAT and CDR2 as FQNNGV. CDR3 length: 15 amino acids.

The CDR3 DNA sequence: TGTGCCAGCAGCTTGTGGGGTCCGGGCAATGAGCAGTTCTTC. It translates to CASSLWGPGNEQFF. The V gene is TRBV5-6, the J gene TRBJ2-1; no clear D gene. CDR1 SGHDT and CDR2 YYEEEE come from the germline V gene. The length of the CDR3 is 14 residues. Trimming took 1 base from V and 6 from J, leaving 11 bases between them.

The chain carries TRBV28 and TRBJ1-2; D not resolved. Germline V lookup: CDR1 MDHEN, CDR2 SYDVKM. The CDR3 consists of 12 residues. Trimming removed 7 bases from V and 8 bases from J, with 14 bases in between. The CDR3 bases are TGTGCCAGCAATGACAAGGGATTAGGCTACACCTTC. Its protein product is CASNDKGLGYTF.

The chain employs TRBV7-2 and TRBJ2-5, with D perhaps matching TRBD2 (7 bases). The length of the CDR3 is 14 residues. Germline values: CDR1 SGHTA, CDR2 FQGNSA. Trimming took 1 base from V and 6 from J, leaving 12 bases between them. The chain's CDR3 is CASSLEGGVKTQYF. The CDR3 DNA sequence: TGTGCCAGCAGCTTAGAGGGGGGGGTTAAGACCCAGTACTTC.

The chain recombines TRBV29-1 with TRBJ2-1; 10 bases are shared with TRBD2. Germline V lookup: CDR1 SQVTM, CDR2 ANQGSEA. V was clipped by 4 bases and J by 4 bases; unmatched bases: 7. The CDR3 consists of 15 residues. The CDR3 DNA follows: TGCAGCGTTGCGTTTAGACTAGCGGGTTACAATGAGCAGTTCTTC. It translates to CSVAFRLAGYNEQFF.

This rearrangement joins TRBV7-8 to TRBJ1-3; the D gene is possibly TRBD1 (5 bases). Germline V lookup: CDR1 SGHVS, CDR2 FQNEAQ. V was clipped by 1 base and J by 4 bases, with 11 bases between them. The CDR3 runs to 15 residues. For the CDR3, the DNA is TGTGCCAGCAGCTTAGGAGGGGCGGGAGGAAACACCATATATTTT. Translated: CASSLGGAGGNTIYF.

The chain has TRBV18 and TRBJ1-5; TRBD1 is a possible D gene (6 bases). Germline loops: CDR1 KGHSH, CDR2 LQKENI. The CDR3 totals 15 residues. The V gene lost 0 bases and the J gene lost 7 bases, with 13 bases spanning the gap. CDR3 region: CASSPPAAQGQPQHF. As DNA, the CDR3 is TGTGCCAGCTCACCACCGGCGGCACAGGGCCAGCCCCAGCATTTT.

The CDR3 here is CASSLAAKNIQYF. For the CDR3, the DNA is TGTGCCAGCAGTTTGGCGGCCAAAAACATTCAGTACTTC. The chain recombines TRBV28 with TRBJ2-4; D uncertain. Deletions cut 3 bases from V and 1 base from J, with 4 bases between. CDR1 and CDR2 (germline): MDHEN, SYDVKM. The CDR3 consists of 13 residues.

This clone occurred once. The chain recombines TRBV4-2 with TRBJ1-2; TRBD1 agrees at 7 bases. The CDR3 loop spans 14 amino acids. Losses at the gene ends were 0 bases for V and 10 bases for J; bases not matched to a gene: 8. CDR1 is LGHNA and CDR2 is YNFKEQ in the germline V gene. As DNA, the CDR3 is TGTGCCAGCAGCCAAGATCGGGACAGAACCTCCTACACCTTC. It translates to CASSQDRDRTSYTF.

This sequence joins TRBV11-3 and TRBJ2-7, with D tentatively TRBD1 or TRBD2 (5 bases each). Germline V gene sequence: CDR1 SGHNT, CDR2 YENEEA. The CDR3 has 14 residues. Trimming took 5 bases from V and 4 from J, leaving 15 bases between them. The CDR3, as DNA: TGTGCCAGCAGCGTCGGGGCCTACTCGTACGAGCAGTACTTC. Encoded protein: CASSVGAYSYEQYF.

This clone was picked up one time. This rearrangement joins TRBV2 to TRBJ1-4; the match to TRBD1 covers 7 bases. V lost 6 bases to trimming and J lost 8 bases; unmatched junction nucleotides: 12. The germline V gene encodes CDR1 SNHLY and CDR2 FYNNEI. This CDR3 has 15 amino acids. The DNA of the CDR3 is TGTGCCAGCAGGACTCAGGGGGTGGAAGGCGAAAAACTGTTTTTT. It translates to CASRTQGVEGEKLFF.

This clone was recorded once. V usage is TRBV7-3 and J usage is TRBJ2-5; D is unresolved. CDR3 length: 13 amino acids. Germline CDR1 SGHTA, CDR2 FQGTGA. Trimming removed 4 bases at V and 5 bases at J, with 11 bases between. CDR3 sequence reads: CASSSKGVETQYF. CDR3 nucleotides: TGTGCCAGCAGCTCGAAGGGTGTGGAGACCCAGTACTTC.